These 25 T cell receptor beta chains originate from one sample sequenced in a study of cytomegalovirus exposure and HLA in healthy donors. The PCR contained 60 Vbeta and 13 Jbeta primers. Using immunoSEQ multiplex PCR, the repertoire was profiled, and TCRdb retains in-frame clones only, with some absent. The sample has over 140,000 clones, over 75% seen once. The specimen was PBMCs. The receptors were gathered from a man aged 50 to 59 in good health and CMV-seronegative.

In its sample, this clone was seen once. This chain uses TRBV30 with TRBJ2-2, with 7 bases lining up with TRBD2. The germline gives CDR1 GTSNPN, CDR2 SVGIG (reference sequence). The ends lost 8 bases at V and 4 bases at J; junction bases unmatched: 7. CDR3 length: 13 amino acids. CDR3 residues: CAAGDRSTGELFF. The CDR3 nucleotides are TGTGCCGCGGGGGACCGAAGCACCGGGGAGCTGTTTTTT. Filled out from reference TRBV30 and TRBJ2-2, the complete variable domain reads SQTIHQWPATLVQPVGSPLSLECTVEGTSNPNLYWYRQAAGRGLQLLFYSVGIGQISSEVPQNLSASRPQDRQFILSSKKLLLSDSGFYLCAAGDRSTGELFFGEGSRLTVL.

DNA of the CDR3: TGTGCCAGCTCCAAATCGGCGGCAACCGGATCCTATGGCTACACCTTC. It yields the protein CASSKSAATGSYGYTF. The V call is TRBV18, the J call TRBJ1-2; D call uncertain. V was cut by 6 bases and J by 4 bases, with 21 bases left in between. Germline lookup yields CDR1 KGHSH and CDR2 LQKENI. This CDR3 region has 16 residues.

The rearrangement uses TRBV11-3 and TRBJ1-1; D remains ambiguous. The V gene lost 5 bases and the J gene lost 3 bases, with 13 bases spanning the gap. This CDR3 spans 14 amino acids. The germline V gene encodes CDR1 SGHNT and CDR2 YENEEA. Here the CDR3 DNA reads TGTGCCAGCAGCATAAGACGGGGTGACACTGAAGCTTTCTTT. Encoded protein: CASSIRRGDTEAFF.

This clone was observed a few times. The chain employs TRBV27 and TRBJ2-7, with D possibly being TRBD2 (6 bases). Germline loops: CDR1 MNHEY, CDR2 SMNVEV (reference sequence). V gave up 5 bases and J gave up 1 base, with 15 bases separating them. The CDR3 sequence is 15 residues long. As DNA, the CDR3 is TGTGCCAGCAGTGGGACCGGAGGGTTGTCCTACGAGCAGTACTTC. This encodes CASSGTGGLSYEQYF.

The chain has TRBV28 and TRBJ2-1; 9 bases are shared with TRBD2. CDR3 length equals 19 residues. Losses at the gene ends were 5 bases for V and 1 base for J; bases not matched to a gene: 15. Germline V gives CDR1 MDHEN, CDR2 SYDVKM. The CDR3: CASSEMTMISGGSYNEQFF. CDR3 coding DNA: TGTGCCAGCAGTGAAATGACCATGATAAGCGGGGGGTCCTACAATGAGCAGTTCTTC.

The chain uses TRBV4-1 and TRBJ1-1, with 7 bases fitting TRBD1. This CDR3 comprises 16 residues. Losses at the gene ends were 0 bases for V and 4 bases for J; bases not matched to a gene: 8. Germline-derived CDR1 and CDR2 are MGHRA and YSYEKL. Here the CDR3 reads CASSQDKRQGGTEAFF. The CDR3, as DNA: TGCGCCAGCAGCCAAGATAAGAGACAGGGAGGCACTGAAGCTTTCTTT.

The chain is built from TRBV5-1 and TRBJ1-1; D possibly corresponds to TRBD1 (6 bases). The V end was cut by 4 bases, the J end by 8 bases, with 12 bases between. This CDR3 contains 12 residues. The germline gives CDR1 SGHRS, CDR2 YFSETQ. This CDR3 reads CASSLQDREAFF. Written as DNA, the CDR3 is TGCGCCAGCAGCCTTCAGGACAGAGAAGCTTTCTTT.

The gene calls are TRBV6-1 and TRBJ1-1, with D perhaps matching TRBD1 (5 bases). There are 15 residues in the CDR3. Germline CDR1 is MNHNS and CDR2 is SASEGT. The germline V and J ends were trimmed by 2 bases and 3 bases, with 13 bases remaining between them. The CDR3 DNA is TGTGCCAGCAGTGAATTCGGCAGGGCGGACACTGAAGCTTTCTTT. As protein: CASSEFGRADTEAFF.

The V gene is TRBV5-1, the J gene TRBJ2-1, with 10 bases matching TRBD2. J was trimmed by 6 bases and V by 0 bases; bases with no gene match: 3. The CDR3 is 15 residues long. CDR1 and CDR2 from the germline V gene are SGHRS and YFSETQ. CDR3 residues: CASSLELAGANEQFF. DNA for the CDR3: TGCGCCAGCAGCTTGGAGCTAGCGGGAGCCAATGAGCAGTTCTTC.

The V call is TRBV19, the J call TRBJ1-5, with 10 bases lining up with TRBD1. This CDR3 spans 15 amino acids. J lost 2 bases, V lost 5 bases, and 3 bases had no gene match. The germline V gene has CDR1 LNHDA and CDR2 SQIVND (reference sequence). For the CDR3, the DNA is TGTGCCAGTAGTGTCGGACAGGGGGGCAATCAGCCCCAGCATTTT. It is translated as CASSVGQGGNQPQHF. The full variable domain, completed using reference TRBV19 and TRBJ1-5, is DGGITQSPKYLFRKEGQNVTLSCEQNLNHDAMYWYRQDPGQGLRLIYYSQIVNDFQKGDIAEGYSVSREKKESFPLTVTSAQKNPTAFYLCASSVGQGGNQPQHFGDGTRLSIL.

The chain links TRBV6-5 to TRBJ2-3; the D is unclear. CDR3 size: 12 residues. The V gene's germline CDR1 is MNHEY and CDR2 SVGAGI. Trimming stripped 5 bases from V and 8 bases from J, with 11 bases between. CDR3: CASSRGLTTQYF. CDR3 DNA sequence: TGTGCCAGCAGTAGAGGATTAACTACGCAGTATTTT.

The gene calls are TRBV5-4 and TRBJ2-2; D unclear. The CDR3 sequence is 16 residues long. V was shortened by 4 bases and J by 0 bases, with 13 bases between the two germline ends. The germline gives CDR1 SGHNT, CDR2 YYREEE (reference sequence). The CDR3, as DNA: TGTGCCAGCAGCCCAACTCCGTTCGCGAACACCGGGGAGCTGTTTTTT. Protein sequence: CASSPTPFANTGELFF.

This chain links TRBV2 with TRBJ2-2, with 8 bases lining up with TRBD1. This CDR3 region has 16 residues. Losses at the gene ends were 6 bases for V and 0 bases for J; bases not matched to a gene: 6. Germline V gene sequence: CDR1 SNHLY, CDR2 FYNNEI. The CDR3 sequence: CASSVDRATNTGELFF. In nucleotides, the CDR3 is TGTGCCAGCAGCGTGGACAGGGCTACGAACACCGGGGAGCTGTTTTTT.

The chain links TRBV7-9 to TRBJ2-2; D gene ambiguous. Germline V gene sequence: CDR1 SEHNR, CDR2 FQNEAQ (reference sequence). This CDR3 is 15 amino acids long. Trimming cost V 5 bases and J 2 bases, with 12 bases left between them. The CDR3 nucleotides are TGTGCCAGCAGCCAAAGTGGCAGAAACACCGGGGAGCTGTTTTTT. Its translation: CASSQSGRNTGELFF.

Here the CDR3 reads CASSIAGGYGELFF. For the CDR3, the DNA is TGTGCCAGTAGTATAGCCGGGGGGTACGGGGAGCTGTTTTTT. The chain links TRBV19 to TRBJ2-2; TRBD2 aligns across 7 bases. With V trimmed by 1 base and J by 7 bases, 3 bases remained unmatched. This CDR3 is built from 14 residues. Germline V gene data show CDR1 as LNHDA and CDR2 as SQIVND (reference sequence).

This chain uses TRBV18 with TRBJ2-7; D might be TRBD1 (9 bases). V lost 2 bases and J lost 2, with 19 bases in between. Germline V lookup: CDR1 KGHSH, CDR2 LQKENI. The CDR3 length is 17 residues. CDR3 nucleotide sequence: TGTGCCAGCTCACCAAATTTAGCGGGACAGGGCGCCTACGAGCAGTACTTC. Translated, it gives CASSPNLAGQGAYEQYF.

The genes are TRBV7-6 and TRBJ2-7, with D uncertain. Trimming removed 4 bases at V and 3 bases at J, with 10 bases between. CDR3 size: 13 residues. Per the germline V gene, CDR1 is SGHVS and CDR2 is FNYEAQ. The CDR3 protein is CASSYTEGYEQYF. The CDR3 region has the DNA TGTGCCAGCAGCTACACAGAAGGCTACGAGCAGTACTTC.

CDR3 DNA: TGTGCCAGCAGTGGGGACAGCCAGAACACTGAAGCTTTCTTT. It translates to CASSGDSQNTEAFF. The V gene is TRBV6-6, the J gene TRBJ1-1; the match to TRBD1 covers 7 bases. With 5 bases clipped from V and 1 base from J, the junction kept 4 bases outside the gene matches. The CDR3 is 14 amino acids. CDR1 is MNHNY, CDR2 SVGAGI, per germline (reference sequence).

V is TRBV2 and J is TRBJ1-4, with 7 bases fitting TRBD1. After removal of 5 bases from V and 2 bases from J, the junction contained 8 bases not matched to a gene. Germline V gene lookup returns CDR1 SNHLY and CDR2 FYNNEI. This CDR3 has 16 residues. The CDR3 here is CASSINRQGTNEKLFF. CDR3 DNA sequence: TGTGCCAGCAGTATTAATAGACAGGGCACTAATGAAAAACTGTTTTTT.

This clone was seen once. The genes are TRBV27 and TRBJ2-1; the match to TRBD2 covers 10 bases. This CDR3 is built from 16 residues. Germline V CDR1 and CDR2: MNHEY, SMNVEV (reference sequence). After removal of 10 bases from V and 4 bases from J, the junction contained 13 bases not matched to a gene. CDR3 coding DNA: TGTGCCACTACCGGGGAGCGGACTAGCGGTTACAATGAGCAGTTCTTC. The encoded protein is CATTGERTSGYNEQFF.

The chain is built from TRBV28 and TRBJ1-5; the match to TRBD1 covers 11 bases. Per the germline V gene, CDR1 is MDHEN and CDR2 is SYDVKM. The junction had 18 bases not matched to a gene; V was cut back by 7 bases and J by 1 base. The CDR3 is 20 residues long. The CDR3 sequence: CASTKRRDRGRSGSNQPQHF. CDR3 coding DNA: TGTGCCAGCACAAAACGACGGGACAGGGGGAGAAGCGGCAGCAATCAGCCCCAGCATTTT.

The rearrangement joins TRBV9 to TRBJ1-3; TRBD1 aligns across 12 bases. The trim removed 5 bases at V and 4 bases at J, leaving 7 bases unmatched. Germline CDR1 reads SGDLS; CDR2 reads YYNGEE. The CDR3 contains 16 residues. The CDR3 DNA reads TGTGCCAGCAGTGTCGGGACAGGGGGCCCCGGAAACACCATATATTTT. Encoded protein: CASSVGTGGPGNTIYF.

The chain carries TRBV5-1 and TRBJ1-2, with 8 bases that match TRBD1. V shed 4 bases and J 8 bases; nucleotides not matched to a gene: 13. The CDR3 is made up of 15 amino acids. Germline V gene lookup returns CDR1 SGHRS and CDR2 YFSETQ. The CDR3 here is CASSPTDRGVGGYTF. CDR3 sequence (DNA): TGCGCCAGCAGCCCAACCGACAGGGGTGTAGGAGGCTACACCTTC.

CDR3 amino acids: CASGGQGAGTAFF. The CDR3 coding sequence is TGTGCCAGCGGGGGACAGGGGGCGGGGACGGCTTTCTTT. V usage is TRBV25-1 and J usage is TRBJ1-1, with 12 nucleotides matching TRBD1. V shed 8 bases and J 11 bases; nucleotides not matched to a gene: 9. This CDR3 spans 13 amino acids. Germline lookup yields CDR1 MGHDK and CDR2 SYGVNS.

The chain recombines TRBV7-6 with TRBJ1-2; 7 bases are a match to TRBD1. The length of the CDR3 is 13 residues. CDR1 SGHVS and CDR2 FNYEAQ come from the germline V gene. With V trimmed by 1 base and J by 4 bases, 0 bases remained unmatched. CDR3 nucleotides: TGTGCCAGCAGCTTAGGGACAGGCTATGGCTACACCTTC. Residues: CASSLGTGYGYTF.